This T cell receptor (beta chain) was found in a study of CD8+CD57+ T cells in acquired aplastic anemia. Across the study: DNA recovered from sorted CD4+ and CD8+ cells had a mean of approximately 3 ug.

Profiles of TCR beta VDJ and CDR3 were generated from a genomic DNA template. TCRdb re-derived calls from the reads in MiXCR, one entry per CDR3 protein. The table includes a few hundred thousand distinct CDR3 sequences, roughly 82% detected once. Sequencing was done on patients that had shown CD8+CD57+ cell expansion by flow cytometry. CDR1 SGHNT and CDR2 YENEEA come from the germline V gene. This CDR3 has 14 amino acids. Study-level findings and limits: Patients had twenty-nine CD8+ CDR3 sequences in common with controls (the shared set).

On this clonotype: The antigen remains undetermined. The junction departs from the called germline gene at one end, perhaps through a read error.

Sequenced input: sorted CD4+, CD8+, or CD8+CD57+ T cells (not recorded which) from PBMCs. This chain links TRBV11-3 with TRBJ1-2, with D uncertain. This clonotype was obtained from a human donor with aplastic anemia. This CDR3 reads CASSLDPTHYGYTF. The DNA for the CDR3 is TGTGCCAGCAGCCTAGATCCTACACACTATGGCTACACCTTC.